Reported below is one T cell receptor (beta chain). What it binds is not known. The study sampled blood at baseline, cycle 4 day 1, and cycle 7 day 1. This specimen belongs to a study of OX40 agonist ivuxolimab in advanced cancers. Study details: Partial responses were seen in three patients, one with hepatocellular carcinoma and two with cutaneous melanoma. Points from the study as a whole: At 0.1 to 3.0 mg/kg and by week 6, clonal expansion occurred in CD4+ and CD8+ blood T cells. Expanded clones tended on average to be more numerous among CD8+ T cells than CD4+.

This CDR3 spans 15 amino acids. Germline V gene data show CDR1 as SNHLY and CDR2 as FYNNEI. Deletions cut 4 bases from V and 1 base from J, with 11 bases between. Clones were read by immunoSEQ multiplex PCR, and TCRdb kept only the in-frame ones, dropping some. In the table there are fewer than 140,000 clones, 75% to 95% of which are singletons. This chain links TRBV2 with TRBJ1-3, with a weak D call TRBD1 (6 bases). The sequences come from CD4+ or CD8+ T cells sorted from blood, collected in a trial of the OX40 agonist ivuxolimab. This receptor was obtained from an adult with an advanced solid tumor such as melanoma, head and neck, liver or kidney cancer. CDR3 residues: CASSVNRVSGNTIYF. The CDR3 DNA sequence: TGTGCCAGCAGTGTCAACAGGGTTTCTGGAAACACCATATATTTT. The whole variable domain, filled in from reference TRBV2 and TRBJ1-3, reads EPEVTQTPSHQVTQMGQEVILRCVPISNHLYFYWYRQILGQKVEFLVSFYNNEISEKSEIFDDQFSVERPDGSNFTLKIRSTKLEDSAMYFCASSVNRVSGNTIYFGEGSWLTVV.